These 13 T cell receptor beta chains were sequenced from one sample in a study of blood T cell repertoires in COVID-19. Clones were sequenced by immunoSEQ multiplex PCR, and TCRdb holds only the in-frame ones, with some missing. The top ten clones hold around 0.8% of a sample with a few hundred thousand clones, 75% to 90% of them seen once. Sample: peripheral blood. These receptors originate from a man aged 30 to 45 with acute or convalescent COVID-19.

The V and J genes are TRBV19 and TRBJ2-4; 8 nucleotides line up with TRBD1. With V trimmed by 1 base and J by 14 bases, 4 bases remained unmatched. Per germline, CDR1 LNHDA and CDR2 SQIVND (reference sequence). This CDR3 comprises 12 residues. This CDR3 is CASSIGAQGEYF. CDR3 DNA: TGTGCCAGTAGTATAGGTGCACAGGGGGAGTACTTC.

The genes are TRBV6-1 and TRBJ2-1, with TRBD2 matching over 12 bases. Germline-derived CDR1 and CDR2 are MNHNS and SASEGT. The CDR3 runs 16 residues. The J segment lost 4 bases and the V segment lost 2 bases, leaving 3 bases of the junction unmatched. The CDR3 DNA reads TGTGCCAGCAGTGAACAACTAGCGGGGGGATACAATGAGCAGTTCTTC. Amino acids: CASSEQLAGGYNEQFF.

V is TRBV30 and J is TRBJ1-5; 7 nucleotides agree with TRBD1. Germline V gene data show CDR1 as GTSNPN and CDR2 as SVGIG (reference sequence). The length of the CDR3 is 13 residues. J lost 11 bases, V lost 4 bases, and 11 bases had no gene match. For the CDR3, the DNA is TGTGCCTGGACCGACAGGGATTTCAGGGCCCAGCATTTT. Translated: CAWTDRDFRAQHF. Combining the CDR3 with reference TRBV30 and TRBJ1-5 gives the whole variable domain SQTIHQWPATLVQPVGSPLSLECTVEGTSNPNLYWYRQAAGRGLQLLFYSVGIGQISSEVPQNLSASRPQDRQFILSSKKLLLSDSGFYLCAWTDRDFRAQHFGDGTRLSIL.

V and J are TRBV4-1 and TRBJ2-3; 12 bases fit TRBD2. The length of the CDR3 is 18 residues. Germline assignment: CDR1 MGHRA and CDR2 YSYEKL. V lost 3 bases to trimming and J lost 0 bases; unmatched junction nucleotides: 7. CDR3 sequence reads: CASSQAPSGGASTDTQYF. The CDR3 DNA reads TGCGCCAGCAGCCAGGCTCCTAGCGGGGGGGCGAGCACAGATACGCAGTATTTT.

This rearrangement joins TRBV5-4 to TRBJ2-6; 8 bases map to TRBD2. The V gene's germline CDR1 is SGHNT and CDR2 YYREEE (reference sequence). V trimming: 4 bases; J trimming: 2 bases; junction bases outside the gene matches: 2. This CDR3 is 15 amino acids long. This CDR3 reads CASSTGGTGANVLTF. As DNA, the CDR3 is TGTGCCAGCAGCACGGGGGGGACTGGGGCCAACGTCCTGACTTTC.

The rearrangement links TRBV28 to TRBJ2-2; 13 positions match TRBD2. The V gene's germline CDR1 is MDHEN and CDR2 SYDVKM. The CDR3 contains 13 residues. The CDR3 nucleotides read TGTGCGGGACTAGCGGGAAACACCGGGGAGCTGTTTTTT. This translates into CAGLAGNTGELFF.

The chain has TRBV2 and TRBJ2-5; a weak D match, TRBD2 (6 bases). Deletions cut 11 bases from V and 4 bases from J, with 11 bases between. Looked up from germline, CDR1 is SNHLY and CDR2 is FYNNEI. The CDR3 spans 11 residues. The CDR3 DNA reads TGTGCCGCCTTCGGGGGAGAGACCCAGTACTTC. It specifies CAAFGGETQYF.

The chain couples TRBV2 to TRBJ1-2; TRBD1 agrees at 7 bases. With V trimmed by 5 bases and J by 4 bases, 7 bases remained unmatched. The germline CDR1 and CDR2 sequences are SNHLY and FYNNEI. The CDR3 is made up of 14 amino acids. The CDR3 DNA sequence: TGTGCCAGCAGTCGACAGGGAGGAAGCTATGGCTACACCTTC. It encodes CASSRQGGSYGYTF. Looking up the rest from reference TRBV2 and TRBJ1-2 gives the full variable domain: EPEVTQTPSHQVTQMGQEVILRCVPISNHLYFYWYRQILGQKVEFLVSFYNNEISEKSEIFDDQFSVERPDGSNFTLKIRSTKLEDSAMYFCASSRQGGSYGYTFGSGTRLTVV.

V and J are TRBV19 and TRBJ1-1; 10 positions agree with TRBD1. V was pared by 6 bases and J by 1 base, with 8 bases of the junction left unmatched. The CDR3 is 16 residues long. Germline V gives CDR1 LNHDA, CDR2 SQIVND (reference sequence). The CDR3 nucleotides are TGTGCCAGTAGCGTTAGACAGGGGGCATGGAACACTGAAGCTTTCTTT. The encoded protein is CASSVRQGAWNTEAFF.

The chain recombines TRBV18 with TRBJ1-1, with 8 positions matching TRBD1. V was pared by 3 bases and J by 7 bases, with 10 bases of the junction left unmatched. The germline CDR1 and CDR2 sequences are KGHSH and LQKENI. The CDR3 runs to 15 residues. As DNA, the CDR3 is TGTGCCAGCTCACCGACCGGGACAGGCGGATATGAAGCTTTCTTT. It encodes CASSPTGTGGYEAFF.

This chain's CDR3 is CASRGGEGGYTF. CDR3 nucleotide sequence: TGTGCCAGCAGGGGCGGGGAGGGTGGCTACACCTTC. The V call is TRBV28, the J call TRBJ1-2; D remains ambiguous. This CDR3 is 12 amino acids long. Germline CDR1 and CDR2: MDHEN and SYDVKM. V shed 6 bases and J shed 7 bases, with 12 bases lying between them.

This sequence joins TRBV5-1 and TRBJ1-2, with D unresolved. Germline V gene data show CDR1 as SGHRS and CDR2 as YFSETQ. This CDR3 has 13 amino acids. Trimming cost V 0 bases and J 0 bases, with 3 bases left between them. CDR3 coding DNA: TGCGCCAGCAGCTTGGCAGCTAACTATGGCTACACCTTC. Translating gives CASSLAANYGYTF.

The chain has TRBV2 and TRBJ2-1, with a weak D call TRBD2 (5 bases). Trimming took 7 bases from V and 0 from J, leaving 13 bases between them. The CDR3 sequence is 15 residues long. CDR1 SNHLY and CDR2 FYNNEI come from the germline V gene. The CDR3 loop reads CASTRAYPSYNEQFF. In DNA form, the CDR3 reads TGTGCCAGCACGAGGGCGTATCCCTCCTACAATGAGCAGTTCTTC. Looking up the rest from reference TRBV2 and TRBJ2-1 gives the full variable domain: EPEVTQTPSHQVTQMGQEVILRCVPISNHLYFYWYRQILGQKVEFLVSFYNNEISEKSEIFDDQFSVERPDGSNFTLKIRSTKLEDSAMYFCASTRAYPSYNEQFFGPGTRLTVL.